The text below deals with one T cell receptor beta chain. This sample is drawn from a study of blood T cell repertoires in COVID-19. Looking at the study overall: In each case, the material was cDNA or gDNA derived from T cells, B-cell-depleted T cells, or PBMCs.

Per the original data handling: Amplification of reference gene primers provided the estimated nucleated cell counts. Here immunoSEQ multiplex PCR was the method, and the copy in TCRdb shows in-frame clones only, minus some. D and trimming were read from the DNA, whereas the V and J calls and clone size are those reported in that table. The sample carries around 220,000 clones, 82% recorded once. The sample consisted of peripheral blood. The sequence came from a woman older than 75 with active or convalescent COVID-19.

CDR3 sequence reads: CASSTGTGGSNQPQHF. Written as DNA, the CDR3 is TGTGCCAGTAGTACCGGGACAGGGGGCAGCAATCAGCCCCAGCATTTT. V is TRBV19 and J is TRBJ1-5; TRBD1 matches at 12 bases. This CDR3 is 16 amino acids long. The V gene's germline CDR1 is LNHDA and CDR2 SQIVND (reference sequence). With V trimmed by 4 bases and J by 1 base, 2 bases remained unmatched.